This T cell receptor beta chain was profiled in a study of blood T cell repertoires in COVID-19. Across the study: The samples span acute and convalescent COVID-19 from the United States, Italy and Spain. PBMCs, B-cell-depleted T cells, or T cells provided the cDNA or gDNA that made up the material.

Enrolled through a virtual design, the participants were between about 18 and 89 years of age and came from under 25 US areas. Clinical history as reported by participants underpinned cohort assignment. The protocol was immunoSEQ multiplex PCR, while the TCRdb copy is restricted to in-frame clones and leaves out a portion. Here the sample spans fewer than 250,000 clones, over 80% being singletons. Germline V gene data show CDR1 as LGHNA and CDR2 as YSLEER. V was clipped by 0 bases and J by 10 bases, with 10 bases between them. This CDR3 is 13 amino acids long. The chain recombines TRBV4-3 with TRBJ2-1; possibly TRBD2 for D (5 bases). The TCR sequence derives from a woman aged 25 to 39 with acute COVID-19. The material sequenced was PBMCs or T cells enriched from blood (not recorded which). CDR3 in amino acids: CASSQERAVEQFF. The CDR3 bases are TGCGCCAGCAGCCAAGAGAGGGCAGTGGAGCAGTTCTTC.